This is a list of T cell receptor beta chains from one sample in a study of T-cell memory formation after mild COVID-19. TCRdb reprocessed the 5' RACE reads with MiXCR, giving one entry per CDR3 protein. The sample carries about 450,000 distinct CDR3 sequences, about a quarter recorded once. Sequenced sample: PBMCs or a T cell subset sorted from them (not recorded which). The receptors shown here come from an adult woman who had mild COVID-19 (a few samples of this study predate the infection). Cell type and time point are not known. CDR3s include the opening cysteine and the closing phenylalanine or tryptophan. The order of the fields is V gene, D gene, clone size, J gene, CDR3 protein, CDR3 DNA. D genes are given only for firm matches. Not every row has a clone size; where given, it reads once, few, many or a size class.

TRBV12-3/TRBV12-4	-	few	TRBJ2-1	CASGEVDEQFF	TGTGCCAGCGGCGAGGTGGATGAGCAGTTCTTC
TRBV5-4	-	-	TRBJ2-5	CASSLVSGEETQYF	TGTGCCAGCAGCTTGGTTTCTGGGGAGGAGACCCAGTACTTC
TRBV20-1	-	few	TRBJ1-2	CSARKTRGEYGYTF	TGCAGTGCTAGAAAAACCAGGGGCGAGTATGGCTACACCTTC
TRBV5-6	-	few	TRBJ1-5	CASTIRGNQPQHF	TGTGCCAGCACCATCCGGGGGAATCAGCCCCAGCATTTT
TRBV9	-	few	TRBJ2-7	CASSVDDSYEQYF	TGTGCCAGCAGCGTAGATGACAGCTACGAGCAGTACTTC
TRBV13	TRBD1	-	TRBJ2-7	CASSSRDRGTEQYF	TGTGCCAGCAGCTCCCGGGACAGGGGAACCGAGCAGTACTTC
TRBV11-1	-	-	TRBJ2-7	CASSLADPYEQYF	TGTGCCAGCAGCTTAGCCGACCCCTACGAGCAGTACTTC
TRBV20-1	-	-	TRBJ2-3	CSARDRGYTDTQYF	TGCAGTGCTAGGGACCGGGGCTACACAGATACGCAGTATTTT
TRBV7-9	-	-	TRBJ2-3	CASSLSLGPTDTQYF	TGTGCCAGCAGCCTATCCTTGGGCCCCACAGATACGCAGTATTTT
TRBV7-2	-	few	TRBJ2-7	CASSSWGAGGLYEQYF	TGTGCCAGCAGCTCCTGGGGGGCCGGGGGCCTCTACGAGCAGTACTTC
TRBV4-1	-	-	TRBJ2-3	CASSQGGLARADTQYF	TGCGCCAGCAGCCAAGGGGGATTAGCGAGGGCAGATACGCAGTATTTT
TRBV5-6	-	few	TRBJ2-7	CASSFARSRAYEQYF	TGTGCCAGCAGCTTTGCCCGATCTCGGGCCTACGAGCAGTACTTC
TRBV30	TRBD1	-	TRBJ1-5	CAWTEQGDQPQHF	TGTGCCTGGACCGAACAGGGGGATCAGCCCCAGCATTTT
TRBV29-1	-	-	TRBJ1-4	CSVHRGLGEKLFF	TGCAGCGTCCATCGGGGTTTGGGGGAAAAACTGTTTTTT
TRBV7-2	TRBD2	-	TRBJ2-3	CASSLGGRRTDTQYF	TGTGCCAGCAGCTTAGGCGGGAGGCGCACAGATACGCAGTATTTT
TRBV24-1	-	-	TRBJ2-1	CATSDEGPTLSCSYNEQFF	TGTGCCACCAGTGACGAGGGGCCTACCCTTAGTTGCTCCTACAATGAGCAGTTCTTC
TRBV6-5	-	few	TRBJ2-3	CASSYEASGTDTQYF	TGTGCCAGCAGTTACGAGGCTAGTGGCACAGATACGCAGTATTTT
TRBV27	-	few	TRBJ2-7	CASSGGGSPRQQYF	TGTGCCAGCAGTGGGGGCGGGTCCCCCCGGCAGCAGTACTTC
TRBV12-3/TRBV12-4	TRBD2	-	TRBJ2-3	CASSLLAGGDTQYF	TGTGCCAGCAGTTTGTTAGCGGGAGGAGATACGCAGTATTTT
TRBV6-5	-	few	TRBJ2-7	CASSHSRGTNHEQYF	TGTGCCAGCAGCCACAGCCGAGGGACGAACCACGAGCAGTACTTC
TRBV2	TRBD1	few	TRBJ1-5	CASSGQGRFQPQHF	TGTGCCAGCAGTGGACAGGGGAGATTTCAGCCCCAGCATTTT
TRBV7-6	TRBD2	-	TRBJ2-7	CALGGDDYEQYF	TGTGCCCTCGGGGGGGATGACTACGAGCAGTACTTC
TRBV20-1	-	-	TRBJ2-3	CSARVVSQGATDTQYF	TGCAGTGCTAGAGTCGTCAGCCAGGGAGCCACAGATACGCAGTATTTT
TRBV10-3	TRBD2	many	TRBJ2-1	CAISDPRLGLAGSSYNEQFF	TGTGCCATCAGTGACCCTCGTTTGGGCCTAGCGGGCAGCTCCTACAATGAGCAGTTCTTC
TRBV6-2/TRBV6-3	TRBD2	few	TRBJ2-5	CASRRLAGVKETQYF	TGTGCCAGCAGACGACTAGCGGGAGTTAAAGAGACCCAGTACTTC
TRBV12-3/TRBV12-4	-	few	TRBJ1-1	CASIPPGRWGSEAFF	TGTGCCAGCATCCCCCCGGGACGGTGGGGTTCTGAAGCTTTCTTT
TRBV12-3/TRBV12-4	-	-	TRBJ2-1	CASTLGLASNEQFF	TGTGCCAGCACCCTGGGGTTAGCGTCAAATGAGCAGTTCTTC
TRBV5-4	TRBD1	few	TRBJ2-7	CASSGFRDRNYEQYF	TGTGCCAGCAGTGGGTTCCGGGACAGAAACTACGAGCAGTACTTC
TRBV7-3	-	once	TRBJ2-4	CASSLGVRRNIQYF	TGTGCCAGCAGCTTAGGGGTCAGGAGGAACATTCAGTACTTC